These 24 T cell receptor beta chains came from one sample sequenced in a study of graft-versus-host responses after intestinal transplantation. Measured with immunoSEQ multiplex PCR; TCRdb has only the in-frame clones, and not every one. The sample lists tens of thousands of clones, roughly 93% seen once, with approximately 0.19% in the top ten. For these receptors, no antigen is known. The source material was unstimulated CD4+ T cells sorted from spleen or lymph node cells, sampled before transplant. These receptor sequences come from a human donor who was the organ donor for an intestinal transplant.

The genes are TRBV11-3 and TRBJ1-1; no definite D call. The CDR3 is 13 residues long. Germline CDR1 SGHNT, CDR2 YENEEA. Between the trimmed V and J ends, which lost 6 bases and 4 bases, there was a span of 12 bases. CDR3 bases: TGTGCCAGCAGTCGCCGCTTTCTCACTGAAGCTTTCTTT. Translation gives CASSRRFLTEAFF.

The chain carries TRBV4-3 and TRBJ2-4; 11 bases fit TRBD1. Looked up from germline, CDR1 is LGHNA and CDR2 is YSLEER. The ends lost 3 bases at V and 3 bases at J; junction bases unmatched: 7. This CDR3 contains 17 residues. The CDR3 DNA follows: TGCGCCAGCAGCCACCGAAGGGACAGGGGGATCAAAAACATTCAGTACTTC. Its protein product is CASSHRRDRGIKNIQYF.

The V call is TRBV28, the J call TRBJ2-7; 7 bases match TRBD1. CDR3 length: 16 residues. Looked up from germline, CDR1 is MDHEN and CDR2 is SYDVKM. With V trimmed by 3 bases and J by 5 bases, 13 bases remained unmatched. The CDR3 DNA reads TGTGCCAGCAGTTTCCCCTCAGGGGGTATTCGGAACGAGCAGTACTTC. Encoded protein: CASSFPSGGIRNEQYF.

This clone has only one observation. The chain joins TRBV6-4 to TRBJ1-6; D unresolved. The CDR3 loop spans 14 amino acids. The V end lost 0 bases, the J end lost 4 bases, and 4 bases lay between the germline ends. CDR1 is MRHNA, CDR2 SNTAGT, per germline. CDR3 nucleotides: TGTGCCAGCAGTGACTCGGGTTATAATTCACCCCTCCACTTT. Its protein is CASSDSGYNSPLHF.

The chain links TRBV4-2 to TRBJ2-7; 7 nucleotides line up with TRBD1. The germline CDR1 and CDR2 sequences are LGHNA and YNFKEQ. V shed 2 bases and J 5 bases; nucleotides not matched to a gene: 9. The CDR3 sequence is 15 residues long. The CDR3 here is CASSQRETGLDEQYF. The CDR3, as DNA: TGTGCCAGCAGCCAAAGGGAGACAGGGCTCGACGAGCAGTACTTC.

The rearrangement joins TRBV20-1 to TRBJ2-7; D not resolved. CDR1 DFQATT and CDR2 SNEGSKA come from the germline V gene (reference sequence). The CDR3 loop spans 11 amino acids. Trimming took 4 bases from V and 0 from J, leaving 4 bases between them. CDR3 protein: CSATTSYEQYF. The CDR3 nucleotides are TGCAGTGCTACCACCTCCTACGAGCAGTACTTC.

About this clone: A read error may account for a junction end that differs from germline. The chain is built from TRBV20-1 and TRBJ1-6; no clear D. The CDR3 extends over 11 amino acids. The germline V gene encodes CDR1 DFQATT and CDR2 SNEGSKA (reference sequence). CDR3 loop: CSAPTERGLLF. The CDR3 DNA follows: TGCAGTGCTCCCACAGAAAGAGGTTTGCTGTTT.

V is TRBV6-6 and J is TRBJ2-7; tentatively, D is TRBD2 (5 bases). The CDR3 totals 14 residues. The germline V gene encodes CDR1 MNHNY and CDR2 SVGAGI (reference sequence). The ends were cut back, 5 bases at V and 0 bases at J, with 11 bases in the middle. The CDR3 region is CASSGPGVSYEQYF. CDR3 nucleotides: TGTGCCAGCAGTGGGCCCGGGGTCTCCTACGAGCAGTACTTC.

A single count supports this clone. J is TRBJ2-3 and V is TRBV27; 8 bases map to TRBD2. The CDR3 spans 14 residues. Germline V CDR1 and CDR2: MNHEY, SMNVEV (reference sequence). The ends lost 6 bases at V and 3 bases at J; junction bases unmatched: 5. CDR3 sequence (DNA): TGTGCCAGCAGATGGCTAGCGGGTACAGATACGCAGTATTTT. Its translation: CASRWLAGTDTQYF.

In DNA, the CDR3 is TGTGCCAGCAGCCCCTGGACTAGCGGGGGGGAAGGGACGCAGTATTTT. Translated: CASSPWTSGGEGTQYF. This sequence joins TRBV5-4 and TRBJ2-3; 15 positions match TRBD2. V lost 4 bases, J lost 9 bases, and 9 bases stayed unmatched. This CDR3 is 16 amino acids long. Per germline, CDR1 SGHNT and CDR2 YYREEE (reference sequence). Combining the CDR3 with reference TRBV5-4 and TRBJ2-3 gives the whole variable domain ETGVTQSPTHLIKTRGQQVTLRCSSQSGHNTVSWYQQALGQGPQFIFQYYREEENGRGNFPPRFSGLQFPNYSSELNVNALELDDSALYLCASSPWTSGGEGTQYFGPGTRLTVL.

A single count supports this clone. DNA of the CDR3: TGTGCCAGCAGCCGAACAGGGGCAGAGAGTAATGAAAAACTGTTTTTT. It encodes CASSRTGAESNEKLFF. V usage is TRBV4-2 and J usage is TRBJ1-4; TRBD1 agrees at 7 bases. The germline V gene has CDR1 LGHNA and CDR2 YNFKEQ. The CDR3 contains 16 residues. Unmatched junction bases numbered 9, after V lost 4 bases and J lost 4 bases.

This rearrangement joins TRBV28 to TRBJ2-7; D remains unclear. The ends were cut back, 3 bases at V and 2 bases at J, with 17 bases in the middle. Germline loops: CDR1 MDHEN, CDR2 SYDVKM. The CDR3 loop spans 16 amino acids. The CDR3 loop reads CASSFGSLWITYEQYF. CDR3 coding DNA: TGTGCCAGCAGTTTTGGCAGCCTATGGATTACCTACGAGCAGTACTTC.

The chain carries TRBV10-3 and TRBJ2-2; 12 bases agree with TRBD2. The trim removed 4 bases at V and 7 bases at J, leaving 10 bases unmatched. Germline values: CDR1 ENHRY, CDR2 SYGVKD. CDR3 length: 17 residues. The CDR3 DNA reads TGTGCCATCAGTGGACAAGCTAGCGGGGGGGCCGTCGGGGAGCTGTTTTTT. Amino acids: CAISGQASGGAVGELFF.

The chain employs TRBV30 and TRBJ1-3, with D perhaps TRBD1 (6 bases). Trimming shortened V by 5 bases and J by 2 bases, and 13 bases separated the two germline ends. Germline CDR1 is GTSNPN and CDR2 is SVGIG (reference sequence). The CDR3 spans 14 residues. The CDR3 DNA sequence: TGTGCCTGGGATACAGGGTCTGCTGGAAACACCATATATTTT. Its translation is CAWDTGSAGNTIYF.

The CDR3 bases are TGTGCCAGCAGCTTAGCTGGGTCAGTCCCGCTAACTGAAGCTTTCTTT. It translates to CASSLAGSVPLTEAFF. The chain recombines TRBV11-3 with TRBJ1-1; D remains unclear. V lost 1 base to trimming and J lost 5 bases, with 17 bases between them. The CDR3 has 16 residues. Germline CDR1 and CDR2: SGHNT and YENEEA.

The CDR3 reads CASSIATGRAEAFF. CDR3 in DNA: TGTGCCAGTAGTATAGCGACAGGTCGGGCTGAAGCTTTCTTT. The gene calls are TRBV19 and TRBJ1-1, with D maybe TRBD1 (6 bases). V was trimmed by 1 base and J by 6 bases, leaving 12 bases between them. Germline assignment: CDR1 LNHDA and CDR2 SQIVND (reference sequence). The CDR3 runs 14 residues. Together with reference TRBV19 and TRBJ1-1, the CDR3 gives the full variable domain: DGGITQSPKYLFRKEGQNVTLSCEQNLNHDAMYWYRQDPGQGLRLIYYSQIVNDFQKGDIAEGYSVSREKKESFPLTVTSAQKNPTAFYLCASSIATGRAEAFFGQGTRLTVV.

The CDR3 here is CSASGYEQYF. CDR3 bases: TGCAGTGCTAGTGGCTACGAGCAGTACTTC. This chain connects TRBV20-1 to TRBJ2-7; unclear D gene. The CDR3 covers 10 residues. CDR1 is DFQATT and CDR2 is SNEGSKA in the germline V gene (reference sequence). V was clipped by 3 bases and J by 3 bases, with 3 bases between them.

This clone has only one observation. The J gene is TRBJ2-7, the V gene TRBV4-3; no definite D call. Germline V gene lookup returns CDR1 LGHNA and CDR2 YSLEER. The length of the CDR3 is 11 residues. Between the trimmed V and J ends, which lost 9 bases and 4 bases, there was a span of 10 bases. This chain's CDR3 is CASRKGYEQYF. The DNA of the CDR3 is TGCGCCAGTCGGAAGGGTTACGAGCAGTACTTC.

The gene calls are TRBV7-9 and TRBJ2-5; D is tentatively TRBD1 or TRBD2 (5 bases each). V was shortened by 3 bases and J by 11 bases, with 22 bases between the two germline ends. The CDR3 contains 15 residues. Germline V lookup: CDR1 SEHNR, CDR2 FQNEAQ (reference sequence). CDR3 amino acids: CASSFRSHGAPEQYF. Here the CDR3 DNA reads TGTGCCAGCAGCTTCAGATCACACGGGGCCCCGGAGCAGTACTTC.

The chain is built from TRBV2 and TRBJ1-3, with D perhaps TRBD1 (5 bases). The V gene's germline CDR1 is SNHLY and CDR2 FYNNEI. V dropped 8 bases and J dropped 0 bases, with 11 bases sitting between them. The CDR3 runs to 14 residues. The CDR3 loop reads CASRGRSSGNTIYF. The CDR3 coding sequence is TGTGCCAGCCGGGGACGCTCCTCTGGAAACACCATATATTTT.

The V and J genes are TRBV28 and TRBJ2-3, with D possibly matching TRBD2 (5 bases). The ends were cut back, 1 base at V and 0 bases at J, with 14 bases in the middle. CDR1 is MDHEN and CDR2 is SYDVKM in the germline V gene. The CDR3 totals 17 residues. DNA for the CDR3: TGTGCCAGCAGTTTATCAATTCTAGCAGATAGCACAGATACGCAGTATTTT. This encodes CASSLSILADSTDTQYF. Full variable domain (remainder filled in from reference TRBV28 and TRBJ2-3): DVKVTQSSRYLVKRTGEKVFLECVQDMDHENMFWYRQDPGLGLRLIYFSYDVKMKEKGDIPEGYSVSREKKERFSLILESASTNQTSMYLCASSLSILADSTDTQYFGPGTRLTVL.

The rearrangement joins TRBV6-5 to TRBJ1-2, with a weak D call TRBD1 (5 bases). The V end lost 0 bases, the J end lost 8 bases, and 13 bases lay between the germline ends. CDR1 MNHEY and CDR2 SVGAGI come from the germline V gene. The CDR3 consists of 14 residues. CDR3 amino acids: CASSYSYGTGGYTF. The CDR3 DNA follows: TGTGCCAGCAGTTACTCTTATGGGACTGGAGGCTACACCTTC.

In DNA form, the CDR3 reads TGTGCCAGCAGTTGGGTTGAGACCCAGTACTTC. Its protein is CASSWVETQYF. The chain carries TRBV6-6 and TRBJ2-5, with unresolved D. Trimming took 4 bases from V and 5 from J, leaving 5 bases between them. Germline CDR1 MNHNY, CDR2 SVGAGI (reference sequence). The CDR3 runs to 11 residues.

This chain links TRBV2 with TRBJ2-5, with D tentatively TRBD1 (5 bases). Germline loops: CDR1 SNHLY, CDR2 FYNNEI. V was pared by 6 bases and J by 0 bases, with 11 bases between. The CDR3 sequence is 14 residues long. In DNA form, the CDR3 reads TGTGCCAGCAGCCGAGCAGGGTACCAAGAGACCCAGTACTTC. Protein product: CASSRAGYQETQYF.